This is a list of T cell receptor beta chains from one sample in a study of T cell responses to AZD1222 COVID-19 vaccine. Repertoires were generated with immunoSEQ multiplex PCR, while TCRdb's copy carries only in-frame clones and drops some. The table lists 90,000 to 130,000 clones, less than 90% of them singletons, with 1.6% in the top ten. The sequencing here drew on peripheral blood, taken on day 0 of AZD1222 vaccination. The receptors come from an adult in good health. Both conserved end residues are part of each CDR3. D genes are given only for firm matches. Not all rows give a size; the values are once, few, many and, for expanded clones, a class.

cdr3_aa: CASSLTANQPQHF
cdr3_nt: TGTGCCAGTAGTTTGACAGCGAATCAGCCCCAGCATTTT
d_call: .
v_call: TRBV19
clone_size: .
j_call: TRBJ1-5
cdr3_length: 13

cdr3_aa: CASSQGFRMAGARDEQFF
cdr3_nt: TGTGCCAGCAGCCAAGGTTTTCGAATGGCGGGAGCAAGAGATGAGCAGTTCTTC
d_call: TRBD2
v_call: TRBV3-1/TRBV3-2
clone_size: .
j_call: TRBJ2-1
cdr3_length: 18

cdr3_aa: CASSLAGAPGQDEQYF
cdr3_nt: TGTGCCAGCAGCTTAGCGGGGGCCCCGGGACAAGACGAGCAGTACTTC
d_call: .
v_call: TRBV7-8
clone_size: once
j_call: TRBJ2-7
cdr3_length: 16

cdr3_aa: CASTGPQRSEKLFF
cdr3_nt: TGTGCCAGCACCGGGCCCCAGAGAAGTGAAAAACTGTTTTTT
d_call: .
v_call: TRBV2
clone_size: .
j_call: TRBJ1-4
cdr3_length: 14

cdr3_aa: CASSGTGGRQPQHF
cdr3_nt: TGTGCCAGTAGTGGGACAGGGGGCCGTCAGCCCCAGCATTTT
d_call: TRBD1
v_call: TRBV19
clone_size: .
j_call: TRBJ1-5
cdr3_length: 14

cdr3_aa: CASSTATGEETQYF
cdr3_nt: TGCGCCAGCAGCACGGCGACAGGGGAAGAGACCCAGTACTTC
d_call: TRBD1
v_call: TRBV5-1
clone_size: few
j_call: TRBJ2-5
cdr3_length: 14

cdr3_aa: CASSLGGKRVTEAFF
cdr3_nt: TGTGCCAGCAGCTTAGGAGGGAAGCGGGTCACTGAAGCTTTCTTT
d_call: .
v_call: TRBV7-9
clone_size: .
j_call: TRBJ1-1
cdr3_length: 15

cdr3_aa: CASTTGPYNSPLHF
cdr3_nt: TGTGCCAGCACGACAGGGCCCTATAATTCACCCCTCCACTTT
d_call: TRBD1
v_call: TRBV19
clone_size: .
j_call: TRBJ1-6
cdr3_length: 14

cdr3_aa: CSAVTGLGYTF
cdr3_nt: TGCAGTGCCGTGACAGGGCTTGGCTACACCTTC
d_call: TRBD1
v_call: TRBV20-1
clone_size: few
j_call: TRBJ1-2
cdr3_length: 11

cdr3_aa: CASSEYPGYGYTF
cdr3_nt: TGTGCCAGCAGTGAATACCCGGGCTATGGCTACACCTTC
d_call: .
v_call: TRBV6-1
clone_size: .
j_call: TRBJ1-2
cdr3_length: 13

cdr3_aa: CASSGTVNTEAFF
cdr3_nt: TGCGCCAGCTCCGGGACAGTGAACACTGAAGCTTTCTTT
d_call: TRBD1
v_call: TRBV5-1
clone_size: .
j_call: TRBJ1-1
cdr3_length: 13

cdr3_aa: CASSADRGRNQPQHF
cdr3_nt: TGTGCCAGCTCGGCGGACAGGGGACGCAATCAGCCCCAGCATTTT
d_call: TRBD1
v_call: TRBV18
clone_size: .
j_call: TRBJ1-5
cdr3_length: 15

cdr3_aa: CASSRDRVQETQYF
cdr3_nt: TGTGCCAGCTCACGCGACAGGGTCCAAGAGACCCAGTACTTC
d_call: TRBD1
v_call: TRBV18
clone_size: .
j_call: TRBJ2-5
cdr3_length: 14

cdr3_aa: CAWSVIGTGNGYTF
cdr3_nt: TGTGCCTGGAGTGTAATCGGGACAGGCAACGGCTACACCTTC
d_call: TRBD1
v_call: TRBV30
clone_size: .
j_call: TRBJ1-2
cdr3_length: 14

cdr3_aa: CATSDSRALGLTDTQYF
cdr3_nt: TGTGCCACCAGTGATTCCCGGGCCCTAGGGCTCACAGATACGCAGTATTTT
d_call: .
v_call: TRBV24-1
clone_size: once
j_call: TRBJ2-3
cdr3_length: 17

cdr3_aa: CASSVQTNTGELFF
cdr3_nt: TGTGCCAGCAGCGTACAGACGAACACCGGGGAGCTGTTTTTT
d_call: .
v_call: TRBV9
clone_size: .
j_call: TRBJ2-2
cdr3_length: 14

cdr3_aa: CASSLGQRLYGYTF
cdr3_nt: TGTGCCAGCAGCCTGGGACAGCGGCTCTATGGCTACACCTTC
d_call: TRBD1
v_call: TRBV3-1/TRBV3-2
clone_size: .
j_call: TRBJ1-2
cdr3_length: 14

cdr3_aa: CASSMTGGAMIEQFF
cdr3_nt: TGTGCCAGTAGTATGACAGGGGGCGCGATGATTGAGCAGTTCTTC
d_call: TRBD1
v_call: TRBV19
clone_size: .
j_call: TRBJ2-1
cdr3_length: 15

cdr3_aa: CASSVGRISNTEAFF
cdr3_nt: TGTGCCAGCAGTGTAGGGCGGATTTCGAATACTGAAGCTTTCTTT
d_call: .
v_call: TRBV2
clone_size: .
j_call: TRBJ1-1
cdr3_length: 15

cdr3_aa: CASRGQGVTDTQYF
cdr3_nt: TGCGCCAGCAGGGGACAGGGAGTTACAGATACGCAGTATTTT
d_call: TRBD1
v_call: TRBV5-1
clone_size: .
j_call: TRBJ2-3
cdr3_length: 14

cdr3_aa: CASSRKGGAQPQHF
cdr3_nt: TGTGCCAGCAGTCGAAAAGGGGGGGCTCAGCCCCAGCATTTT
d_call: .
v_call: TRBV6-5
clone_size: .
j_call: TRBJ1-5
cdr3_length: 14

cdr3_aa: CASSETGGRAGNTIYF
cdr3_nt: TGTGCCAGCAGTGAAACCGGGGGCAGAGCTGGAAACACCATATATTTT
d_call: .
v_call: TRBV25-1
clone_size: .
j_call: TRBJ1-3
cdr3_length: 16

cdr3_aa: CASSMLGQSLSPLHF
cdr3_nt: TGTGCCAGTAGTATGTTGGGACAGAGCCTTTCACCCCTCCACTTT
d_call: TRBD1
v_call: TRBV19
clone_size: .
j_call: TRBJ1-6
cdr3_length: 15

cdr3_aa: CASSSGGLNTEAFF
cdr3_nt: TGTGCCAGCAGTTCGGGCGGACTCAACACTGAAGCTTTCTTT
d_call: .
v_call: TRBV6-5
clone_size: .
j_call: TRBJ1-1
cdr3_length: 14

cdr3_aa: CATSVGQKSGYTF
cdr3_nt: TGTGCCACCAGTGTAGGACAGAAGTCGGGCTACACCTTC
d_call: .
v_call: TRBV24-1
clone_size: .
j_call: TRBJ1-2
cdr3_length: 13